The 8 T cell receptor beta chains listed next were all sequenced from one sample in a study of OX40 agonist ivuxolimab in advanced cancers. Method: immunoSEQ multiplex PCR; TCRdb's copy keeps in-frame clones and lacks some. The sample gives about 24,000 clones, less than 90% of which show up once; around 15% is in the top ten. Sequencing used CD4+ or CD8+ T cells sorted from blood, obtained in a trial of the OX40 agonist ivuxolimab. These receptors originate from an adult with an advanced solid tumor such as melanoma, head and neck, liver or kidney cancer.

This chain connects TRBV9 to TRBJ1-2; D perhaps matches TRBD1 (6 bases). Trimming took off 1 base at V and 6 bases at J, with 10 bases between the two ends. This CDR3 comprises 13 residues. CDR1 is SGDLS, CDR2 YYNGEE, per germline. DNA of the CDR3: TGTGCCAGCAGCGTACAGGGGATCCATGGCTACACCTTC. It specifies CASSVQGIHGYTF.

The V and J genes are TRBV15 and TRBJ2-2; D is undetermined. In germline, CDR1 is LNHNV, CDR2 YYDKDF (reference sequence). The CDR3 is made up of 13 amino acids. The V end lost 5 bases, the J end lost 6 bases, and 10 bases lay between the germline ends. CDR3 residues: CATSVRLAGELFF. CDR3 DNA: TGTGCCACCAGCGTTCGCCTAGCCGGGGAGCTGTTTTTT.

This sequence joins TRBV18 and TRBJ1-1; tentative D call: TRBD1 (6 bases). The length of the CDR3 is 12 residues. V was pared by 1 base and J by 6 bases, with 6 bases between. The germline V gene has CDR1 KGHSH and CDR2 LQKENI. The DNA for the CDR3 is TGTGCCAGCTCACCACAGGGGGCTGAAGCTTTCTTT. Encoded protein: CASSPQGAEAFF.

This clone was found a few times. The chain carries TRBV5-1 and TRBJ1-1; no clear D. Trimming cost V 4 bases and J 1 base, with 8 bases left between them. In germline, CDR1 is SGHRS, CDR2 YFSETQ. This CDR3 contains 13 residues. CDR3 in amino acids: CASSPVRNTEAFF. Written as DNA, the CDR3 is TGCGCCAGCAGCCCCGTAAGGAACACTGAAGCTTTCTTT.

DNA of the CDR3: TGTGCCAGCAGCTTGGGAGGGGGGAGGTTGGACACTGAAGCTTTCTTT. Protein product: CASSLGGGRLDTEAFF. This rearrangement joins TRBV5-6 to TRBJ1-1; D is possibly TRBD1 (6 bases). The V end lost 0 bases, the J end lost 3 bases, and 15 bases lay between the germline ends. This CDR3 region has 16 residues. In germline, CDR1 is SGHDT, CDR2 YYEEEE.

This sequence joins TRBV5-1 and TRBJ2-3; TRBD2 matches 8 bases. The CDR3 loop spans 15 amino acids. Trimming removed 3 bases from V and 2 bases from J; junction bases left unmatched: 5. Germline CDR1 reads SGHRS; CDR2 reads YFSETQ. Written as DNA, the CDR3 is TGCGCCAGCAGCTCGGGCGGGGGGACCACAGATACGCAGTATTTT. Encoded protein: CASSSGGGTTDTQYF.

The rearrangement joins TRBV18 to TRBJ2-1; D call uncertain. The CDR3 is 14 amino acids. The germline CDR1 and CDR2 sequences are KGHSH and LQKENI. Trimming took off 3 bases at V and 6 bases at J, with 12 bases between the two ends. In DNA, the CDR3 is TGTGCCAGCTCACCTACCGAGAGGATCAATGAGCAGTTCTTC. It yields the protein CASSPTERINEQFF.

Notes on this clone: In the same sample, other DNA sequences code for this CDR3. The chain recombines TRBV2 with TRBJ1-5, with a possible D match to TRBD1 (6 bases). The CDR3 has 15 amino acids. Germline V CDR1 and CDR2: SNHLY, FYNNEI. Trimming took 4 bases from V and 6 from J, leaving 16 bases between them. CDR3 nucleotide sequence: TGTGCCAGCAGTGGCATGACAGGAGGTAGTCAGCCCCAGCATTTT. Translated, it gives CASSGMTGGSQPQHF.